One sample yielded the 7 T cell receptor beta chains listed below, sequenced in a study of T-cell reconstitution after alpha-beta-depleted transplantation in children. Researchers prepared the TCRbeta library using unique molecular identifiers, the study reports. TCRdb called the PCR reads again in MiXCR, with one record for every CDR3 protein. Of some 530,000 distinct CDR3 sequences listed, about an eighth were seen once; the top ten hold about 6%. Sample: PBMCs from the stem cell graft donor, taken from the stem cell graft. The receptors shown here come from a human donor who donated a stem cell graft to a child with combined immunodeficiency.

This clonotype was seen more than once but under ten times. The chain uses TRBV4-3 and TRBJ2-1; TRBD1 is a possible D gene (5 bases). This CDR3 contains 15 residues. V was shortened by 1 base and J by 6 bases, with 13 bases between the two germline ends. From germline, CDR1 is LGHNA and CDR2 YSLEER. CDR3 loop: CASSQAFRQSNEQFF. The CDR3 nucleotides read TGCGCCAGCAGCCAAGCCTTTAGACAGTCCAATGAGCAGTTCTTC.

The chain joins TRBV12-3 or TRBV12-4 to TRBJ2-5, with a weak D call TRBD1 (6 bases). This CDR3 has 13 amino acids. The germline V and J ends were trimmed by 7 bases and 5 bases, with 14 bases remaining between them. CDR3 loop: CASTLGARETQYF. CDR3 nucleotide sequence: TGTGCCAGCACCCTGGGGGCCCGGGAGACCCAGTACTTC.

This clonotype has more than one count but fewer than ten. The genes are TRBV7-9 and TRBJ2-5; a possible D gene is TRBD1 (5 bases). From germline, CDR1 is SEHNR and CDR2 FQNEAQ (reference sequence). Trimming shortened V by 3 bases and J by 5 bases, and 16 bases separated the two germline ends. The CDR3 sequence is 15 residues long. DNA of the CDR3: TGTGCCAGCAGCTTGTGGATAGGGGTTGATGAGACCCAGTACTTC. It translates to CASSLWIGVDETQYF. Supplemented by reference TRBV7-9 and TRBJ2-5, the full variable domain reads DTGVSQNPRHKITKRGQNVTFRCDPISEHNRLYWYRQTLGQGPEFLTYFQNEAQLEKSRLLSDRFSAERPKGSFSTLEIQRTEQGDSAMYLCASSLWIGVDETQYFGPGTRLLVL.

The chain couples TRBV12-3 or TRBV12-4 to TRBJ2-7, with D perhaps TRBD1 or TRBD2 (7 bases each). This CDR3 contains 16 residues. V dropped 5 bases and J dropped 4 bases, with 21 bases sitting between them. In nucleotides, the CDR3 is TGTGCCAGCAGTAAACAGGGAGGGACAGACGTATACGAGCAGTACTTC. Protein product: CASSKQGGTDVYEQYF.

The rearrangement uses TRBV12-3 or TRBV12-4 and TRBJ2-2; 9 bases line up with TRBD1. The CDR3 sequence is 15 residues long. The V segment lost 6 bases and the J segment 5 bases; nucleotides outside the gene matches: 7. CDR3 in amino acids: CASSRTGEGTGELFF. In DNA form, the CDR3 reads TGTGCCAGCAGCCGGACAGGGGAAGGAACCGGGGAGCTGTTTTTT.

Many counts were recorded for this clonotype. The gene calls are TRBV24-1 and TRBJ2-5; D tentatively fits TRBD1 or TRBD2 (7 bases each). The germline V gene has CDR1 KGHDR and CDR2 SFDVKD. The CDR3 runs to 17 residues. The V end was cut by 6 bases, the J end by 1 base, with 20 bases between. CDR3 sequence: CATSPSRGLAVQETQYF. As DNA, the CDR3 is TGTGCCACCAGTCCCTCGAGGGGGCTAGCGGTCCAAGAGACCCAGTACTTC.

This clonotype was counted only a few times. CDR3 nucleotides: TGTGCCAGCAGTTCCCGGGGACAGTCGACCTACGAGCAGTACTTC. It translates to CASSSRGQSTYEQYF. The chain recombines TRBV12-3 or TRBV12-4 with TRBJ2-7; 7 nucleotides line up with TRBD1. V trimming: 4 bases; J trimming: 2 bases; junction bases outside the gene matches: 8. This CDR3 is built from 15 residues.